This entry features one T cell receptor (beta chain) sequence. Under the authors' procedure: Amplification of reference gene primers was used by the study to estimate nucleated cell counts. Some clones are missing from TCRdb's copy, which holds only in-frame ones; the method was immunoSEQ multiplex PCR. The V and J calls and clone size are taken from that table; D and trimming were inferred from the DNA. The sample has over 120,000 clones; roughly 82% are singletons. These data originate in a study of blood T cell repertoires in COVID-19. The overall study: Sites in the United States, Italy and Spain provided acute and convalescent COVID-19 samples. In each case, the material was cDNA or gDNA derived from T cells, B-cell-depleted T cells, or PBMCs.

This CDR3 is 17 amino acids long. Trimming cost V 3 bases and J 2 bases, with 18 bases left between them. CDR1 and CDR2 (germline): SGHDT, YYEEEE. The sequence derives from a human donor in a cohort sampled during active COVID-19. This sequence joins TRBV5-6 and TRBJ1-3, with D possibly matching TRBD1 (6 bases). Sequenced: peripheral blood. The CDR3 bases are TGTGCCAGCAGCTCCCGACAGGTCCTTCTTGCTGGAAACACCATATATTTT. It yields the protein CASSSRQVLLAGNTIYF.